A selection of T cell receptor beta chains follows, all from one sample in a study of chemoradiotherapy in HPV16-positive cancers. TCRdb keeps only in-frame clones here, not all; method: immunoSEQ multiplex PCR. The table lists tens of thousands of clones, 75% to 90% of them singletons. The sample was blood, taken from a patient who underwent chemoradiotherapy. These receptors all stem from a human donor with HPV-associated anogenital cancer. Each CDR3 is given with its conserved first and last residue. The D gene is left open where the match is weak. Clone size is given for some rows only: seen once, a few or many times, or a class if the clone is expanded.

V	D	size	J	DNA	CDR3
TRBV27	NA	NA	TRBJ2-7	TGTGCCAGCATGGACCGCTCCTACGAGCAGTACTTC	CASMDRSYEQYF
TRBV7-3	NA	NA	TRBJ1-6	TGTGCCAGCAGCTCGGGGGAAACCAATTCACCCCTCCACTTT	CASSSGETNSPLHF
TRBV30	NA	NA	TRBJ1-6	TGTGCCTGGAGATTGCGGGAAAATTCACCCCTCCACTTT	CAWRLRENSPLHF
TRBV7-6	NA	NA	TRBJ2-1	TGTGCCAGCAGCTCAGAGGGTGAGCAGTTCTTC	CASSSEGEQFF
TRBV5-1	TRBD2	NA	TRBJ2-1	TGCGCCAGCAGCTGGACTAGCTTTGGTTACAATGAGCAGTTCTTC	CASSWTSFGYNEQFF
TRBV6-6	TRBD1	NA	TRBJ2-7	TGTGCCAGCACCCTAGGGACAGAACGTTCCTACGAGCAGTACTTC	CASTLGTERSYEQYF
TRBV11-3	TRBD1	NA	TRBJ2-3	TGTGCCAGCAGCTTGGACGGGACAGGGGGCGAGATCTCAACGGATACGCAGTATTTT	CASSLDGTGGEISTDTQYF
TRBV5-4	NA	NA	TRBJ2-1	TGTGCCAGCAGCTTGGCGGGGGAGAATGAGCAGTTCTTC	CASSLAGENEQFF
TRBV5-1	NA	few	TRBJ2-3	TGCGCCAGCAGCCTAGACAGACCCACAGATACGCAGTATTTT	CASSLDRPTDTQYF
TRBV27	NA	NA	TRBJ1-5	TGTGCCAGCAGTCCCCAAACAAGCAATCAGCCCCAGCATTTT	CASSPQTSNQPQHF
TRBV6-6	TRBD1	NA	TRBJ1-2	TGTGCCAGCAGTCCCCCGGGACAGGGTGTTTCGGGCTACACCTTC	CASSPPGQGVSGYTF
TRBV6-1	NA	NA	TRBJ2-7	TGTGCCAGCAGTGAGGGCCCAGGGACCTCCTACGAGCAGTACTTC	CASSEGPGTSYEQYF
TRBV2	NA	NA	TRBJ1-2	TGTGCCAGCAGACCTGGGACGCCGAGCGGCTATGGCTACACCTTC	CASRPGTPSGYGYTF
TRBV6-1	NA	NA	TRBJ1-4	TGTGCCAGCAGTGTTTTGGGCGGAACTAATGAAAAACTGTTTTTT	CASSVLGGTNEKLFF
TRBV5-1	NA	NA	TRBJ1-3	TGCGCCAGCAGCTTAGGCCCGAGCTCTGGAAACACCATATATTTT	CASSLGPSSGNTIYF
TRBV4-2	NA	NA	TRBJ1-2	TGTGCCAGCAGCCAAGTTATAAGTCCGGGGCAGATCTATGGCTACACCTTC	CASSQVISPGQIYGYTF
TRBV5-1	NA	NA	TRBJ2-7	TGCGCCAGCAGCCTGGGGACTTTCTACGAGCAGTACTTC	CASSLGTFYEQYF
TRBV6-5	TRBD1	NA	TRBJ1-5	TGTGCCAGCAGGAGACAGGGGGTTGGCCAGCCCCAGCATTTT	CASRRQGVGQPQHF
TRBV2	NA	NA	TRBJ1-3	TGTGCCAGCAGTGGCACCCTCTCTGGAAACACCATATATTTT	CASSGTLSGNTIYF
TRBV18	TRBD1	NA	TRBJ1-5	TGTGCCAGCTCACGGGACAGCTTATATAGCAATCAGCCCCAGCATTTT	CASSRDSLYSNQPQHF
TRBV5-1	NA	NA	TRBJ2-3	TGCGCCAGCAGCTTGGGGGCGATAGGCACAGATACGCAGTATTTT	CASSLGAIGTDTQYF
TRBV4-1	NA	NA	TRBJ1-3	TGCGCCAGCAGCCAAGAGGTAGACACCATATATTTT	CASSQEVDTIYF
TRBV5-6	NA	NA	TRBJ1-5	TGTGCCAGCAGCTTAAAGGAGGAATGGTACAATCAGCCCCAGCATTTT	CASSLKEEWYNQPQHF
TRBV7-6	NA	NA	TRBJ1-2	TGCGCCAGCAGCTTATCGGGGGCTGATGGCTACACCTTC	CASSLSGADGYTF
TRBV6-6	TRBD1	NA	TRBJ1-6	TGTGCCAGCAGGCTCGGACAGGGCGAACATAATTCACCCCTCCACTTT	CASRLGQGEHNSPLHF
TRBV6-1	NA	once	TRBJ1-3	TGTGCCAGCAGTTTAGATCCTGGTTCTGGAAACACCATATATTTT	CASSLDPGSGNTIYF
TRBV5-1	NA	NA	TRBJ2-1	TGCGCCAGCAGCTCGACCGGAACCCAGTTCTTC	CASSSTGTQFF
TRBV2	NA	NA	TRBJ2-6	TGTGCCAGCATAATCGGTTTAAGCGGGGCCAACGTCCTGACTTTC	CASIIGLSGANVLTF
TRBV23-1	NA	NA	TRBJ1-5	TGCGCCAGCAGACCTAATACCGGGACTCTGGGAGGGCCCCAGCATTTT	CASRPNTGTLGGPQHF
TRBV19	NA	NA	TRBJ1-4	TGTGCCAGTACACCGACAGGCACTAATGAAAAACTGTTTTTT	CASTPTGTNEKLFF
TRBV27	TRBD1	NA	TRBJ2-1	TGTGCCAGCATGCAGGGGGCGGGCTACAATGAGCAGTTCTTC	CASMQGAGYNEQFF
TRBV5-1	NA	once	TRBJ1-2	TGCGCCAGCAGCCCCTCCGGGACAAACTATGGCTACACCTTC	CASSPSGTNYGYTF
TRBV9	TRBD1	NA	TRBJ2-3	TGTGCCAGCAGCCTTCGACAGGGCGCAGATACGCAGTATTTT	CASSLRQGADTQYF
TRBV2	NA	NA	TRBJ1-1	TGTGCCAGCAGTTCAGAACAGGGGAACACTGAAGCTTTCTTT	CASSSEQGNTEAFF
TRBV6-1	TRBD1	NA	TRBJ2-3	TGTGCCAGCAGCACAGGGGGAACTAGCACAGATACGCAGTATTTT	CASSTGGTSTDTQYF
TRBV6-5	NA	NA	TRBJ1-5	TGTGCCAGCAGTCCCATGCGGGATCAGCCCCAGCATTTT	CASSPMRDQPQHF
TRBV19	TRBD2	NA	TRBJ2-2	TGTGCCAGTAGTATTCGGGGGGGCCCCGGGGAGCTGTTTTTT	CASSIRGGPGELFF
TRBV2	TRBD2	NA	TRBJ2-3	TGTGCCAGTAACAGCGGGGGAGCTAGCACAGATACGCAGTATTTT	CASNSGGASTDTQYF
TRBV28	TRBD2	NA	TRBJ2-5	TGTGCCAGCAGTTTACTCCAGCGGGGGGGACAAGAGACCCAGTACTTC	CASSLLQRGGQETQYF
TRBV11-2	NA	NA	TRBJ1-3	TGTGCCAGCAGCCTCTCGATGGGGCAATCTGGAAACACCATATATTTT	CASSLSMGQSGNTIYF
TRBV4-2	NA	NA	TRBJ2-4	TGTGCCAGCAGCCAAGATCGGCCAGGGGAAAACATTCAGTACTTC	CASSQDRPGENIQYF
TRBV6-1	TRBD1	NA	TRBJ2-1	TGTGCCAGCAGTGACGACAGGGTCCTCTACAATGAGCAGTTCTTC	CASSDDRVLYNEQFF
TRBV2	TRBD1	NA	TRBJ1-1	TGTGCCAGCAAGGGACAGGGGAACACTGAAGCTTTCTTT	CASKGQGNTEAFF